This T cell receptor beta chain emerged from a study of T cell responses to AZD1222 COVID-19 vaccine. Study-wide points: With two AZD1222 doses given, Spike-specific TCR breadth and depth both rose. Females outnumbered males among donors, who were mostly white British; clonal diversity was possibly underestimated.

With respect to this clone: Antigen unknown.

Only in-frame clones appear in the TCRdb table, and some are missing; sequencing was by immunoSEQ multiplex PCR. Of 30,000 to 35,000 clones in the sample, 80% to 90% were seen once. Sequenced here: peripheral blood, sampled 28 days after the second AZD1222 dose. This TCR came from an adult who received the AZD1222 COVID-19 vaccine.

This CDR3 reads CASSIGTSDYYEQYF. CDR3 nucleotide sequence: TGTGCCAGCAGCATCGGGACTAGCGACTACTACGAGCAGTACTTC. The V gene is TRBV9, the J gene TRBJ2-7, with 10 nucleotides matching TRBD2. CDR3 length equals 15 residues. Germline CDR1 is SGDLS and CDR2 is YYNGEE. The junction had 7 bases not matched to a gene; V was cut back by 4 bases and J by 3 bases.